This is a list of T cell receptor beta chains from one sample in a study of T cells in tumors after PD-1 blockade. The assay was immunoSEQ multiplex PCR, and TCRdb's table has in-frame clones only and misses some. The sample contains roughly 50,000 clones, 81% of which appear only once. Source: PBMCs, taken before anti-PD-1 treatment. The source is a human donor with basal cell carcinoma. Each CDR3 is given with its conserved first and last residue. A D gene is named only where the DNA matches it firmly. Expanded clones are given a class, and other clones once, few, many or no size at all.

V: TRBV12-3/TRBV12-4; J: TRBJ1-2; size: -; D: -; CDR3: CASSFSGARGYTF; DNA: TGTGCCAGCAGTTTTTCGGGGGCGCGGGGCTACACCTTC
V: TRBV3-1/TRBV3-2; J: TRBJ2-7; size: once; D: TRBD2; CDR3: CASSPGLAGGYYEQYF; DNA: TGTGCCAGCAGCCCCGGACTAGCGGGGGGGTACTACGAGCAGTACTTC
V: TRBV19; J: TRBJ2-3; size: -; D: -; CDR3: CASSKVYSTDTQYF; DNA: TGTGCCAGTAGTAAAGTTTATAGCACAGATACGCAGTATTTT
V: TRBV5-6; J: TRBJ2-5; size: few; D: -; CDR3: CASSLVGTGRGKETQYF; DNA: TGTGCCAGCAGCTTGGTGGGAACCGGTAGGGGAAAAGAGACCCAGTACTTC
V: TRBV25-1; J: TRBJ1-2; size: -; D: -; CDR3: CASSESSGHDYGYTF; DNA: TGTGCCAGCAGTGAATCGTCAGGGCATGACTATGGCTACACCTTC
V: TRBV19; J: TRBJ2-2; size: -; D: -; CDR3: CASSPRTYTGELFF; DNA: TGTGCCAGTAGCCCAAGGACATACACCGGGGAGCTGTTTTTT
V: TRBV29-1; J: TRBJ1-1; size: -; D: -; CDR3: CSVVVGGDTEAFF; DNA: TGCAGCGTTGTTGTAGGAGGGGACACTGAAGCTTTCTTT
V: TRBV30; J: TRBJ1-6; size: -; D: -; CDR3: CAWSEPQAPLHF; DNA: TGTGCCTGGAGTGAACCTCAGGCACCCCTCCACTTT
V: TRBV13; J: TRBJ2-7; size: -; D: TRBD2; CDR3: CASSLGGLAGREQYF; DNA: TGTGCCAGCAGCTTAGGAGGTCTAGCGGGGAGGGAGCAGTACTTC
V: TRBV28; J: TRBJ1-2; size: -; D: -; CDR3: CASSSPQGTNYGYTF; DNA: TGTGCCAGCAGTTCCCCCCAGGGGACCAACTATGGCTACACCTTC
V: TRBV7-9; J: TRBJ2-1; size: -; D: -; CDR3: CASSPRGGAYNEQFF; DNA: TGTGCCAGCAGCCCTAGAGGGGGGGCCTACAATGAGCAGTTCTTC
V: TRBV20-1; J: TRBJ1-1; size: -; D: -; CDR3: CSAVLNTEAFF; DNA: TGCAGTGCTGTCCTGAACACTGAAGCTTTCTTT
V: TRBV6-1; J: TRBJ1-5; size: -; D: -; CDR3: CASSEQGVSQPQHF; DNA: TGTGCCAGCAGTGAACAGGGAGTAAGTCAGCCCCAGCATTTT
V: TRBV2; J: TRBJ1-3; size: few; D: -; CDR3: CASSEDRAGNTIYF; DNA: TGTGCCAGCAGTGAAGACAGGGCGGGAAACACCATATATTTT
V: TRBV28; J: TRBJ2-3; size: -; D: -; CDR3: CASSRSSWGTDTQYF; DNA: TGTGCCAGCAGCCGAAGTAGCTGGGGCACAGATACGCAGTATTTT
V: TRBV5-5; J: TRBJ1-5; size: -; D: -; CDR3: CASSLLGADNQPQHF; DNA: TGTGCCAGCAGCTTGCTAGGGGCCGACAATCAGCCCCAGCATTTT
V: TRBV6-1; J: TRBJ2-1; size: -; D: -; CDR3: CASSEKLKLLGDEQFF; DNA: TGTGCCAGCAGTGAAAAATTGAAACTCTTGGGCGATGAGCAGTTCTTC
V: TRBV10-2; J: TRBJ1-5; size: -; D: -; CDR3: CASSDLWGHGQPQHF; DNA: TGCGCCAGCAGTGATTTGTGGGGGCACGGTCAGCCCCAGCATTTT
V: TRBV4-1; J: TRBJ2-4; size: -; D: -; CDR3: CASSLLNLAKNIQYF; DNA: TGCGCCAGCAGCCTCCTCAATTTAGCCAAAAACATTCAGTACTTC
V: TRBV19; J: TRBJ1-1; size: -; D: -; CDR3: CASSLPTAGRTEAFF; DNA: TGTGCCAGTAGTCTACCCACAGCCGGCCGGACTGAAGCTTTCTTT
V: TRBV7-2; J: TRBJ2-7; size: -; D: TRBD2; CDR3: CASSYFSGGGPSFYEQYF; DNA: TGTGCCAGCAGCTACTTTAGTGGGGGGGGACCGTCATTTTACGAGCAGTACTTC
V: TRBV6-4; J: TRBJ2-2; size: -; D: -; CDR3: CASSRGNTGELFF; DNA: TGTGCCAGCAGTCGGGGGAACACCGGGGAGCTGTTTTTT
V: TRBV6-4; J: TRBJ2-1; size: -; D: -; CDR3: CASSADYRPPYNEQFF; DNA: TGTGCCAGCAGTGCCGATTACAGGCCTCCCTACAATGAGCAGTTCTTC
V: TRBV7-9; J: TRBJ2-2; size: -; D: -; CDR3: CASSLHINTGELFF; DNA: TGTGCCAGCAGCCTTCACATAAACACCGGGGAGCTGTTTTTT
V: TRBV12-5; J: TRBJ2-1; size: -; D: TRBD1; CDR3: CASGLVRDREGNEQFF; DNA: TGTGCTAGTGGTTTGGTCCGGGACAGGGAAGGCAATGAGCAGTTCTTC
V: TRBV5-6; J: TRBJ2-4; size: once; D: -; CDR3: CASSLGRNLAKNIQYF; DNA: TGTGCCAGCAGCCTAGGACGGAATTTAGCCAAAAACATTCAGTACTTC
V: TRBV5-4; J: TRBJ2-1; size: once; D: TRBD2; CDR3: CASSPGLAGDNEQFF; DNA: TGTGCCAGCAGCCCGGGACTAGCGGGGGACAATGAGCAGTTCTTC
V: TRBV2; J: TRBJ1-5; size: -; D: -; CDR3: CASSGSTGQRGNQPQHF; DNA: TGTGCCAGCAGTGGGTCGACAGGCCAGAGAGGCAATCAGCCCCAGCATTTT
V: TRBV5-6; J: TRBJ2-6; size: -; D: TRBD1; CDR3: CASSPGQGVGSGANVLTF; DNA: TGTGCCAGCAGCCCGGGACAGGGGGTTGGCTCTGGGGCCAACGTCCTGACTTTC
V: TRBV6-1; J: TRBJ2-5; size: few; D: -; CDR3: CASSEAGGHETQYF; DNA: TGTGCCAGCAGTGAAGCGGGGGGGCATGAGACCCAGTACTTC
V: TRBV3-1/TRBV3-2; J: TRBJ1-4; size: -; D: -; CDR3: CASSQPNEGGVEEKLFF; DNA: TGTGCCAGCAGCCAACCGAACGAAGGGGGGGTGGAGGAAAAACTGTTTTTT
V: TRBV5-1; J: TRBJ2-3; size: -; D: -; CDR3: CASSLGQVTDTQYF; DNA: TGCGCCAGCAGCTTGGGGCAGGTTACAGATACGCAGTATTTT
V: TRBV20-1; J: TRBJ1-2; size: -; D: -; CDR3: CSAGTDYGYTF; DNA: TGCAGTGCTGGGACTGACTATGGCTACACCTTC
V: TRBV10-3; J: TRBJ1-6; size: -; D: TRBD1; CDR3: CAIRAGGARNSPLHF; DNA: TGTGCCATCAGAGCAGGGGGCGCAAGGAATTCACCCCTCCACTTT
V: TRBV6-1; J: TRBJ2-3; size: medium-sized; D: TRBD2; CDR3: CASSESSGGADTQYF; DNA: TGTGCCAGCAGTGAAAGTAGCGGGGGGGCCGATACGCAGTATTTT
V: TRBV2; J: TRBJ2-1; size: -; D: -; CDR3: CASTPWEPSYNEQFF; DNA: TGTGCCAGCACCCCCTGGGAACCTTCCTACAATGAGCAGTTCTTC
V: TRBV5-1; J: TRBJ2-3; size: -; D: TRBD2; CDR3: CASAPWEGTDTQYF; DNA: TGCGCCAGCGCTCCGTGGGAGGGTACAGATACGCAGTATTTT
V: TRBV30; J: TRBJ1-2; size: -; D: -; CDR3: CAWTAKYQKYGYTF; DNA: TGTGCCTGGACGGCCAAATATCAGAAGTATGGCTACACCTTC
V: TRBV28; J: TRBJ2-1; size: once; D: -; CDR3: CASSLSGRTYNEQFF; DNA: TGTGCCAGCAGTTTATCGGGACGGACTTACAATGAGCAGTTCTTC
V: TRBV13; J: TRBJ1-1; size: few; D: TRBD1; CDR3: CASRRTGTHTEAFF; DNA: TGTGCCAGCAGGAGGACAGGGACCCACACTGAAGCTTTCTTT
V: TRBV9; J: TRBJ2-3; size: -; D: TRBD2; CDR3: CASSTSGGTTDTQYF; DNA: TGTGCCAGCAGCACTAGCGGGGGGACCACAGATACGCAGTATTTT
V: TRBV7-9; J: TRBJ1-4; size: -; D: -; CDR3: CASSQGGFVEKLFF; DNA: TGTGCCAGCAGCCAAGGGGGGTTCGTCGAAAAACTGTTTTTT
V: TRBV5-5; J: TRBJ1-1; size: -; D: -; CDR3: CASNRRNTEAFF; DNA: TGTGCCAGCAACCGTAGGAACACTGAAGCTTTCTTT
V: TRBV7-9; J: TRBJ2-2; size: few; D: -; CDR3: CASRRALANTGELFF; DNA: TGTGCCAGCAGACGAGCACTTGCGAACACCGGGGAGCTGTTTTTT
V: TRBV9; J: TRBJ1-6; size: -; D: -; CDR3: CASSSHSSNSPLHF; DNA: TGTGCCAGCAGCTCACACAGCTCTAATTCACCCCTCCACTTT
V: TRBV19; J: TRBJ1-2; size: -; D: -; CDR3: CASSIGLGQINYGYTF; DNA: TGTGCCAGTAGTATAGGTTTAGGGCAGATCAACTATGGCTACACCTTC
V: TRBV30; J: TRBJ1-3; size: -; D: TRBD1; CDR3: CAWKIDRGLNTIYF; DNA: TGTGCCTGGAAGATCGACAGGGGGCTAAACACCATATATTTT
V: TRBV19; J: TRBJ2-7; size: -; D: TRBD2; CDR3: CASSMYGGAYEQYF; DNA: TGTGCCAGTAGTATGTATGGGGGGGCCTACGAGCAGTACTTC
V: TRBV23-1; J: TRBJ1-1; size: few; D: TRBD1; CDR3: CASGAGGLNTEAFF; DNA: TGCGCCAGCGGAGCAGGGGGCTTGAACACTGAAGCTTTCTTT